Each of the 32 T cell receptor beta chains below was sequenced from the same sample in a study of monozygotic twins with inflammatory bowel disease. Reprocessing the 5' RACE reads, TCRdb reports a single entry for every CDR3 protein and omits DNA. The ten top clones account for around 2.4%, within a sample of hundreds of thousands of distinct CDR3 sequences. The sequenced material came from blood. These receptors originate from a human donor with ulcerative colitis or Crohn's disease, or a healthy co-twin of an affected twin (not recorded which).

The chain has TRBV12-3 or TRBV12-4 and TRBJ2-1; TCRdb designates TRBD1, a call that cannot be tested without DNA. The CDR3 covers 15 residues. The CDR3 protein is CASSPLDSPYNEQFF.

This rearrangement joins TRBV15 to TRBJ2-2; TCRdb outputs TRBD1, but without DNA this stays unchecked. The CDR3 length is 15 residues. Per the germline V gene, CDR1 is LNHNV and CDR2 is YYDKDF (reference sequence). The chain's CDR3 is CATMATGRNTGELFF. The entire variable domain, with the rest obtained from reference TRBV15 and TRBJ2-2, is as follows: DAMVIQNPRYQVTQFGKPVTLSCSQTLNHNVMYWYQQKSSQAPKLLFHYYDKDFNNEADTPDNFQSRRPNTSFCFLDIRSPGLGDTAMYLCATMATGRNTGELFFGEGSRLTVL.

V and J are TRBV29-1 and TRBJ2-1. The germline CDR1 and CDR2 sequences are SQVTM and ANQGSEA. CDR3 size: 12 residues. CDR3 sequence reads: CSVEGSRVEQFF.

CDR3 residues: CASSLSVRGSTDTQYF. The rearrangement uses TRBV5-5 and TRBJ2-3; the D call of TRBD1 rests on TCRdb alone, since no DNA is present to check it. Germline-derived CDR1 and CDR2 are SGHKS and YYEKEE (reference sequence). The CDR3 consists of 16 residues.

The chain has TRBV11-2 and TRBJ2-3. Germline CDR1 and CDR2: SGHAT and FQNNGV. This CDR3 is 13 amino acids long. The CDR3 is CASSLVRPHTQYF.

The chain uses TRBV5-1 and TRBJ2-3; TCRdb reports TRBD2, a call that lacks DNA to check it against. The CDR3 length is 15 residues. Per the germline V gene, CDR1 is SGHRS and CDR2 is YFSETQ. This chain's CDR3 is CASSFRAGGTDTQYF.

The chain joins TRBV5-5 to TRBJ2-3; TCRdb's D call, TRBD1, is unchecked because there is no DNA. The V gene's germline CDR1 is SGHKS and CDR2 YYEKEE (reference sequence). The CDR3 has 15 residues. The CDR3 reads CASSFYRISTDTQYF.

This chain links TRBV29-1 with TRBJ2-3; TCRdb's D call of TRBD2 is untestable without DNA. Germline lookup yields CDR1 SQVTM and CDR2 ANQGSEA. CDR3 size: 13 residues. CDR3 protein: CSVELALADTQYF.

This rearrangement joins TRBV20-1 to TRBJ1-2; without DNA, the TCRdb call of TRBD1 cannot be checked. The CDR3 covers 11 residues. Germline CDR1 DFQATT, CDR2 SNEGSKA (reference sequence). CDR3 region: CSPTRGYGYTF.

J is TRBJ2-7 and V is TRBV18; there is no DNA to check the TCRdb D call of TRBD2. The CDR3 totals 16 residues. Germline V CDR1 and CDR2: KGHSH, LQKENI. The chain's CDR3 is CASSPGSGSNSYEQYF.

This rearrangement joins TRBV9 to TRBJ1-3; the TRBD1 assignment by TCRdb is unverifiable without DNA. CDR1 and CDR2 (germline): SGDLS, YYNGEE. The CDR3 is made up of 15 amino acids. The CDR3 spells CASSVEDRIGNTIYF.

This rearrangement joins TRBV15 to TRBJ1-4; as DNA is missing, the TRBD1 call by TCRdb cannot be tested. Germline CDR1 and CDR2: LNHNV and YYDKDF (reference sequence). This CDR3 contains 15 residues. CDR3 sequence: CATSTLDRGKEKLFF.

The V gene is TRBV10-3, the J gene TRBJ2-1; TCRdb's assignment of TRBD2 cannot be checked, as there is no DNA. CDR3 length equals 14 residues. Per the germline V gene, CDR1 is ENHRY and CDR2 is SYGVKD. CDR3 loop: CAIRGTSGYNEQFF.

The CDR3 spells CASSSLAGVSDTQYF. The gene calls are TRBV11-2 and TRBJ2-3; TCRdb's D call, TRBD2, is unchecked because there is no DNA. Germline CDR1 is SGHAT and CDR2 is FQNNGV. The CDR3 contains 15 residues. The variable domain in full, completed from reference TRBV11-2 and TRBJ2-3, reads EAGVAQSPRYKIIEKRQSVAFWCNPISGHATLYWYQQILGQGPKLLIQFQNNGVVDDSQLPKDRFSAERLKGVDSTLKIQPAKLEDSAVYLCASSSLAGVSDTQYFGPGTRLTVL.

V and J are TRBV7-8 and TRBJ2-1; absent DNA, TCRdb's TRBD2 call cannot be checked. This CDR3 has 17 amino acids. Germline V gives CDR1 SGHVS, CDR2 FQNEAQ. CDR3 region: CASSINLAGILYNEQFF. Filled out from reference TRBV7-8 and TRBJ2-1, the complete variable domain reads GAGVSQSPRYKVAKRGQDVALRCDPISGHVSLFWYQQALGQGPEFLTYFQNEAQLDKSGLPSDRFFAERPEGSVSTLKIQRTQQEDSAVYLCASSINLAGILYNEQFFGPGTRLTVL.

CDR3 loop: CASSLQRFNEQFF. This chain links TRBV6-5 with TRBJ2-1. The CDR3 consists of 13 residues. CDR1 and CDR2 from the germline V gene are MNHEY and SVGAGI.

CDR3 loop: CASSHSRGPDEQFF. The genes are TRBV4-3 and TRBJ2-1; the TCRdb D gene call, TRBD1, has no DNA to confirm it. In germline, CDR1 is LGHNA, CDR2 YSLEER. The CDR3 is 14 amino acids.

This chain uses TRBV30 with TRBJ2-7; TCRdb gives TRBD2 as the D gene, but with no DNA this cannot be confirmed. This CDR3 has 13 residues. CDR1 is GTSNPN and CDR2 is SVGIG in the germline V gene (reference sequence). CDR3: CAWSVRGIYEQYF.

The gene calls are TRBV5-1 and TRBJ2-2. The CDR3 length is 14 residues. Germline CDR1 is SGHRS and CDR2 is YFSETQ. This CDR3 reads CASSPSTTPGELFF.

This chain uses TRBV12-3 or TRBV12-4 with TRBJ2-7; TCRdb's D call of TRBD2 is untestable without DNA. CDR3 length equals 15 residues. The CDR3 loop reads CASRAGLEFGNEQYF.

The rearrangement uses TRBV7-8 and TRBJ2-7; TCRdb indicates TRBD2, and absent DNA this call remains unverified. The CDR3 consists of 17 residues. In germline, CDR1 is SGHVS, CDR2 FQNEAQ. CDR3 amino acids: CASSSAIHSGESYEQYF.

The V and J genes are TRBV5-1 and TRBJ2-7; lacking DNA, the TRBD1 call made by TCRdb goes unchecked. CDR1 is SGHRS and CDR2 is YFSETQ in the germline V gene. The CDR3 is 15 residues long. This CDR3 reads CASSVETGMGNEQYF.

The J gene is TRBJ2-3, the V gene TRBV7-8; TCRdb designates TRBD2, a call that cannot be tested without DNA. Looked up from germline, CDR1 is SGHVS and CDR2 is FQNEAQ. The CDR3 has 17 residues. CDR3 loop: CASSLMVLAGEKDTQYF.

This chain connects TRBV12-3 or TRBV12-4 to TRBJ1-2. The CDR3 has 11 residues. The chain's CDR3 is CASSFLYGYTF.

This sequence joins TRBV12-3 or TRBV12-4 and TRBJ2-3; TCRdb lists TRBD2, though no DNA is available to test this call. The CDR3 extends over 16 amino acids. The CDR3 is CASSPRLAGGRDTQYF.

This sequence joins TRBV12-3 or TRBV12-4 and TRBJ1-2; the D gene TCRdb calls, TRBD1, cannot be checked with no DNA. CDR3 length: 13 residues. The chain's CDR3 is CASSMDRAYGYTF.

The V call is TRBV10-2, the J call TRBJ2-1; TCRdb proposes TRBD2, but this gene call is untestable without DNA. This CDR3 is 15 amino acids long. Germline CDR1 reads WSHSY; CDR2 reads SAAADI. CDR3 loop: CASGPGLAGRNEQFF.

V usage is TRBV29-1 and J usage is TRBJ2-7; TCRdb returns TRBD2, unconfirmable since there is no DNA. The germline V gene encodes CDR1 SQVTM and CDR2 ANQGSEA. This CDR3 spans 14 amino acids. The CDR3 here is CSVVAAGGSHEQYF.

The genes are TRBV4-1 and TRBJ2-4; TCRdb's D call, TRBD2, is unchecked because there is no DNA. The V gene's germline CDR1 is MGHRA and CDR2 YSYEKL. The CDR3 contains 17 residues. This CDR3 reads CASSQGLAGGIKNIQYF.

The rearrangement links TRBV30 to TRBJ1-2. CDR3 length: 13 amino acids. CDR1 and CDR2 from the germline V gene are GTSNPN and SVGIG (reference sequence). The CDR3 reads CAWMEWRGSGYTF. Based on the CDR3 plus reference TRBV30 and TRBJ1-2, the full variable domain is SQTIHQWPATLVQPVGSPLSLECTVEGTSNPNLYWYRQAAGRGLQLLFYSVGIGQISSEVPQNLSASRPQDRQFILSSKKLLLSDSGFYLCAWMEWRGSGYTFGSGTRLTVV.

The CDR3 region is CASRPPRVQETQYF. V and J are TRBV28 and TRBJ2-5; TCRdb gives TRBD1 as the D gene, but with no DNA this cannot be confirmed. CDR1 is MDHEN and CDR2 is SYDVKM in the germline V gene. This CDR3 region has 14 residues.

CDR3 in amino acids: CASSRAGVNTEAFF. The J gene is TRBJ1-1, the V gene TRBV5-1; TCRdb indicates TRBD1, and absent DNA this call remains unverified. CDR3 length: 14 residues. Germline V gene data show CDR1 as SGHRS and CDR2 as YFSETQ.